A selection of T cell receptor beta chains follows, all from one sample in a study of blood T cells in healthy people across ages. Each CDR3 protein is one row after TCRdb ran MiXCR on the 5' RACE reads. The sample has some 780,000 distinct CDR3 sequences; just over 55% are singletons. Sequencing was performed on blood. These receptors were collected from a man aged 40-49 years in good health. The CDR3 runs from the conserved cysteine through the conserved F or W. A D gene is named only where the DNA matches it firmly. Size is stated for part of the rows, as once, few or many counts, or as a class when the clone is expanded.

J gene	V gene	clone size	D gene	CDR3 DNA	CDR3 protein
TRBJ2-5	TRBV7-2	once	TRBD2	TGTGCCAGCAGCTCCGGGACTAAACCGACCCAGTACTTC	CASSSGTKPTQYF
TRBJ2-3	TRBV6-2/TRBV6-3	.	.	TGTGCCAGCAGTTACCAGGCAGGGGGCGTAATAGCGGGAGTACCAGATACGCAGTATTTT	CASSYQAGGVIAGVPDTQYF
TRBJ2-1	TRBV25-1	.	TRBD2	TGTGCCAGCAGGGTGGGACTAGCGGGGAACAATGAGCAGTTCTTC	CASRVGLAGNNEQFF
TRBJ1-2	TRBV28	.	.	TGTGCCACCAGAGGGTGGGGACTCGATGGCTACACCTTC	CATRGWGLDGYTF
TRBJ2-5	TRBV7-8	few	.	TGTGCCAGCAGCTTAAGGGGCAGGTCTCAAGAGACCCAGTACTTC	CASSLRGRSQETQYF
TRBJ2-7	TRBV5-1	few	.	TGCGCCAGCAGCTTGGGACAGGTCAATGAGCAGTACTTC	CASSLGQVNEQYF
TRBJ2-1	TRBV13	few	TRBD2	TGTGCCAGCAGCTACCGGGGACTAGAGATGGATGAGCAGTTCTTC	CASSYRGLEMDEQFF
TRBJ2-7	TRBV10-3	.	TRBD1	TGTGCCATCACTAATAGGGACAGTTCCTACGAGCAGTACTTC	CAITNRDSSYEQYF
TRBJ2-1	TRBV24-1	.	.	TGTGCCACCGCGGACGGGGGTAGCTCCTACAATGAGCAGTTCTTC	CATADGGSSYNEQFF
TRBJ1-6	TRBV5-4	.	TRBD1	TGTGCCAGCAGCGGCAGACAGGGAAATAATTCACCCCTCCACTTT	CASSGRQGNNSPLHF
TRBJ2-7	TRBV28	once	TRBD1	TGTGCCAGCAGTTTCCGGGGACAGGGGGCCTACAATGAGCAGTACTTC	CASSFRGQGAYNEQYF
TRBJ2-3	TRBV29-1	few	.	TGCAGCGTTGTATCGGGGGGCCTGACAGATACGCAGTATTTT	CSVVSGGLTDTQYF
TRBJ1-2	TRBV9	.	TRBD1	TGTGCCAGCAGCGAAGGGGACAGCCAACACTATGGCTACACCTTC	CASSEGDSQHYGYTF
TRBJ1-1	TRBV25-1	many	.	TGTGCCAGCAGTGATCGTGTGGGGGTGTGGACTGAAGCTTTCTTT	CASSDRVGVWTEAFF
TRBJ1-1	TRBV27	.	.	TGTGCCAGCAGCTGGGGGGCTCCGAACACTGAAGCTTTCTTT	CASSWGAPNTEAFF
TRBJ1-2	TRBV3-1	few	.	TGTGCCAGCAGCCAAGATCCGGCCGGATGGGTTGGGGGCTACACCTTC	CASSQDPAGWVGGYTF
TRBJ2-3	TRBV7-9	.	TRBD2	TGTGCCAGCAGCTTAAGGGCTAGCGGCTACATGCTATCTAGCACAGATACGCAGTATTTT	CASSLRASGYMLSSTDTQYF
TRBJ2-5	TRBV25-1	.	.	TGTGCCAGCAGTGACCGGGACGGTCAAGAGACCCAGTACTTC	CASSDRDGQETQYF
TRBJ2-3	TRBV24-1	.	.	TGTGCCACCAGTGATTTGTTGGCAGGGGAGGGAGATACGCAGTATTTT	CATSDLLAGEGDTQYF
TRBJ1-1	TRBV5-1	.	.	TGCGCCAGCAGCCAAACAGGGATCAACACTGAAGCTTTCTTT	CASSQTGINTEAFF
TRBJ2-7	TRBV28	.	.	TGTGCCAGCAGTACCGGGACCCAGGGAACCTACGAGCAGTACTTC	CASSTGTQGTYEQYF
TRBJ2-5	TRBV5-1	few	.	TGCGCCAGCAGCCCGGAGGGTGCGGGCAATGGGGCGGAGACCCAGTACTTC	CASSPEGAGNGAETQYF
TRBJ2-1	TRBV12-3/TRBV12-4	.	TRBD2	TGTGCCAGCAGTCAGCGGGGGGGTTACAATGAGCAGTTCTTC	CASSQRGGYNEQFF
TRBJ2-1	TRBV14	.	TRBD2	TGTGCCAGCAGCCCTCGTCTTAGCGGGACAGAGCAGTTCTTC	CASSPRLSGTEQFF
TRBJ2-7	TRBV6-1	few	.	TGTGCCATCCACGACCCGACTACCGGGCTGGGGCAGTACTTC	CAIHDPTTGLGQYF
TRBJ2-1	TRBV6-1	.	.	TGTGCCACCCAGTACAATGAGCAGTTCTTC	CATQYNEQFF
TRBJ2-1	TRBV5-6	.	.	TGTGCCAGCAGCCTCGACACGGACTACAATGAGCAGTTCTTC	CASSLDTDYNEQFF
TRBJ2-1	TRBV6-6	.	.	TGTGCCAGCAGCCTAGGGGGGGTTGGGAATGAGCAGTTCTTC	CASSLGGVGNEQFF
TRBJ1-6	TRBV20-1	.	TRBD1	TGCAGTGCTAGATCGTGGACAGGGCGGACCCGGAACAGCTCCTATAATTCACCCCTCCACTTT	CSARSWTGRTRNSSYNSPLHF
TRBJ2-5	TRBV12-3/TRBV12-4	.	.	TGTGCCAGCAGTTTAGGTAACGGAGAAGAGACCCAGTACTTC	CASSLGNGEETQYF
TRBJ2-1	TRBV11-1	.	TRBD2	TGTGCCAGCAGCTTAGATACTAGCGGGAACACTCCCACGCAAAAGGATCCCAATGAGCAGTTCTTC	CASSLDTSGNTPTQKDPNEQFF
TRBJ1-5	TRBV7-2	once	.	TGTGCCAGCAGCTTAGCCTGGACACACCCGGGCCCCCAGCATTTT	CASSLAWTHPGPQHF
TRBJ1-6	TRBV7-2	.	TRBD1	TGTGCCAGCAGCCCCCCAGGGACAGGGAGTAATTCACCCCTCCACTTT	CASSPPGTGSNSPLHF
TRBJ2-7	TRBV3-1	.	TRBD2	TGTGCCAGCAGCCCGTCCTCTAGCGGGAGGGCCGAGCAGTACTTC	CASSPSSSGRAEQYF
TRBJ2-5	TRBV9	.	TRBD2	TGTGCCAGCAGCTTCAGGACTAGCGGGATGAATGAGCAGTACTTC	CASSFRTSGMNEQYF
TRBJ1-1	TRBV29-1	.	.	TGCAGCGTTTCCGTGGAGGAAGCTTTCTTT	CSVSVEEAFF
TRBJ2-4	TRBV5-1	.	.	TGCGCCAGCAGCTTATCCTCAGGCGCTGGAAACATTCAGTACTTC	CASSLSSGAGNIQYF
TRBJ2-7	TRBV27	.	TRBD2	TGTGCCTCCAAAGGATTGGTCCTAGCGGGACCCGACGAGCAGTACTTC	CASKGLVLAGPDEQYF
TRBJ1-2	TRBV3-1	.	.	TGTGCCAGCAGCCAAGACTCTCTGACAACGGGCTACACCTTC	CASSQDSLTTGYTF